The 31 T cell receptor beta chains reported below all come from one sample, sequenced in a study of shared clonotypes between healthy human individuals. Produced via immunoSEQ multiplex PCR; TCRdb's table is partial and in-frame only. The sample holds under 600,000 clones, more than 95% seen once. The sequencing input was naive CD4+ T cells sorted from blood. Subset of the sample: CD45RA+ positively selected. All receptors come from a young woman in good health.

The V and J genes are TRBV13 and TRBJ2-2; D may be TRBD1 (5 bases). Trimming pared 1 base from V and 0 bases from J, leaving 6 bases between. Per the germline V gene, CDR1 is PRHDT and CDR2 is FYEKMQ (reference sequence). The length of the CDR3 is 15 residues. The CDR3 sequence: CASSLDRTNTGELFF. In DNA, the CDR3 is TGTGCCAGCAGCTTAGACAGGACGAACACCGGGGAGCTGTTTTTT.

The chain uses TRBV6-4 and TRBJ2-7, with D possibly matching TRBD1 (6 bases). Between the trimmed V and J ends, which lost 5 bases and 3 bases, there was a span of 11 bases. CDR3 length: 13 residues. In germline, CDR1 is MRHNA, CDR2 SNTAGT. The CDR3 loop reads CASSPQTGYEQYF. The CDR3 bases are TGTGCCAGCAGTCCTCAGACAGGCTACGAGCAGTACTTC.

The J gene is TRBJ2-1, the V gene TRBV5-6; 14 bases are a match to TRBD2. Trimming removed 0 bases from V and 8 bases from J; junction bases left unmatched: 13. The germline V gene has CDR1 SGHDT and CDR2 YYEEEE. The CDR3 totals 19 residues. The CDR3 DNA sequence: TGTGCCAGCAGCTTGGCAGGGGTCTGGGGGACTAGCGGGAGCGATGAGCAGTTCTTC. Translating gives CASSLAGVWGTSGSDEQFF.

This chain uses TRBV7-9 with TRBJ2-5, with 13 positions matching TRBD2. This CDR3 is 15 amino acids long. Germline lookup yields CDR1 SEHNR and CDR2 FQNEAQ (reference sequence). Trimming cost V 4 bases and J 5 bases; bases outside gene matches: 4. Written as DNA, the CDR3 is TGTGCCAGCAGCTCGACTAGCGGGAGGTGGGAGACCCAGTACTTC. Translating gives CASSSTSGRWETQYF. The variable domain in full, with the rest retrieved from reference TRBV7-9 and TRBJ2-5, is DTGVSQNPRHKITKRGQNVTFRCDPISEHNRLYWYRQTLGQGPEFLTYFQNEAQLEKSRLLSDRFSAERPKGSFSTLEIQRTEQGDSAMYLCASSSTSGRWETQYFGPGTRLLVL.

The chain carries TRBV5-8 and TRBJ2-3, with D perhaps given as TRBD1 or TRBD2 (5 bases each). The CDR3 loop spans 10 amino acids. The ends were cut back, 3 bases at V and 14 bases at J, with 10 bases in the middle. CDR1 SGHTS and CDR2 YDEGEE come from the germline V gene. The CDR3 spells CASSSGPRYF. In DNA form, the CDR3 reads TGTGCCAGCAGCTCGGGACCCCGGTATTTT.

The chain has TRBV19 and TRBJ2-1; TRBD2 is a possible D gene (5 bases). Germline V lookup: CDR1 LNHDA, CDR2 SQIVND (reference sequence). Trimming stripped 4 bases from V and 7 bases from J, with 17 bases between. This CDR3 spans 15 amino acids. The CDR3 loop is CASSRELVVWNEQFF. DNA for the CDR3: TGTGCCAGTAGTAGGGAACTAGTGGTGTGGAATGAGCAGTTCTTC.

V and J are TRBV6-5 and TRBJ1-1; possibly TRBD1 for D (5 bases). With 6 bases removed from V and 1 base from J, the gap between germline ends came to 15 bases. This CDR3 contains 15 residues. Germline V gene lookup returns CDR1 MNHEY and CDR2 SVGAGI. CDR3 nucleotide sequence: TGTGCCAGCAGGCCTAAAAGGGGTGGGAACACTGAAGCTTTCTTT. Translating gives CASRPKRGGNTEAFF.

For this clone: Other DNA sequences from this sample encode an identical CDR3 as well. The chain combines TRBV6-5 with TRBJ2-1; D assignment may be TRBD1 or TRBD2 (5 bases each). Germline loops: CDR1 MNHEY, CDR2 SVGAGI. CDR3 length equals 14 residues. V lost 5 bases to trimming and J lost 7 bases, with 15 bases between them. CDR3 region: CASSRDRTRNEQFF. The CDR3 DNA sequence: TGTGCCAGCAGTAGGGACCGTACACGGAATGAGCAGTTCTTC.

DNA of the CDR3: TGTGCCAGCAGTTTATCCCCCGGGGAGGGAGGAGAGACCCAGTACTTC. This translates into CASSLSPGEGGETQYF. V is TRBV28 and J is TRBJ2-5; 7 nucleotides match TRBD2. This CDR3 comprises 16 residues. Germline trimming cut 1 base from V and 4 bases from J; bases unmatched to any gene: 9. The germline V gene has CDR1 MDHEN and CDR2 SYDVKM.

V is TRBV9 and J is TRBJ1-1; D not certain. The CDR3 consists of 13 residues. Trimming cost V 0 bases and J 1 base, with 4 bases left between them. In germline, CDR1 is SGDLS, CDR2 YYNGEE. CDR3 sequence reads: CASSVAPNTEAFF. Here the CDR3 DNA reads TGTGCCAGCAGCGTAGCCCCGAACACTGAAGCTTTCTTT.

The count of this clone is one. The genes are TRBV27 and TRBJ2-1, with TRBD2 identical over 9 bases. V was clipped by 3 bases and J by 4 bases; unmatched bases: 19. The CDR3 consists of 20 residues. CDR1 MNHEY and CDR2 SMNVEV come from the germline V gene (reference sequence). CDR3 sequence: CASSFGGMRPRGGEYNEQFF. For the CDR3, the DNA is TGTGCCAGCAGTTTTGGGGGGATGAGACCCCGCGGGGGGGAATACAATGAGCAGTTCTTC.

The table lists this clone with a count of one. This chain links TRBV2 with TRBJ1-2; D gene uncertain. The length of the CDR3 is 13 residues. V was trimmed by 6 bases and J by 8 bases, leaving 16 bases between them. In germline, CDR1 is SNHLY, CDR2 FYNNEI. CDR3 region: CASSPERATGYTF. CDR3 nucleotides: TGTGCCAGCAGCCCGGAAAGGGCAACCGGCTACACCTTC.

V and J are TRBV11-2 and TRBJ2-7; 10 nucleotides line up with TRBD2. This CDR3 region has 15 residues. Germline CDR1 is SGHAT and CDR2 is FQNNGV. The ends lost 0 bases at V and 4 bases at J; junction bases unmatched: 3. In nucleotides, the CDR3 is TGTGCCAGCAGCTTAGAATCTAGCGGGAGTTACGAGCAGTACTTC. The encoded protein is CASSLESSGSYEQYF. The full variable domain, in which reference TRBV11-2 and TRBJ2-7 provide the parts outside the CDR3, is EAGVAQSPRYKIIEKRQSVAFWCNPISGHATLYWYQQILGQGPKLLIQFQNNGVVDDSQLPKDRFSAERLKGVDSTLKIQPAKLEDSAVYLCASSLESSGSYEQYFGPGTRLTVT.

This clone was seen a handful of times. This sample also contains other DNA sequences that code for the same CDR3. This chain connects TRBV5-4 to TRBJ2-7, with D uncertain. The germline gives CDR1 SGHNT, CDR2 YYREEE (reference sequence). The CDR3 contains 12 residues. The germline V and J ends were trimmed by 0 bases and 4 bases, with 5 bases remaining between them. The CDR3, as DNA: TGTGCCAGCAGCTTGGACAGATACGAGCAGTACTTC. Amino acid sequence: CASSLDRYEQYF.

The chain recombines TRBV4-2 with TRBJ2-1; unclear D gene. Trimming took off 0 bases at V and 0 bases at J, with 9 bases between the two ends. CDR3 length: 16 residues. Per germline, CDR1 LGHNA and CDR2 YNFKEQ. This CDR3 reads CASSQDPRSSYNEQFF. In nucleotides, the CDR3 is TGTGCCAGCAGCCAAGATCCCCGGAGCTCCTACAATGAGCAGTTCTTC.

This clone has more than one count but fewer than ten. The chain has TRBV19 and TRBJ1-5, with a tentative D call TRBD1 (6 bases). The CDR3 covers 16 residues. Trimming took off 4 bases at V and 7 bases at J, with 20 bases between the two ends. Germline V gene lookup returns CDR1 LNHDA and CDR2 SQIVND (reference sequence). This chain's CDR3 is CASSTSTGSLGQPQHF. The CDR3 nucleotides are TGTGCCAGTAGTACTTCAACAGGGTCCTTGGGGCAGCCCCAGCATTTT.

The chain combines TRBV7-6 with TRBJ2-6; 7 bases are a match to TRBD2. The CDR3 length is 15 residues. CDR1 SGHVS and CDR2 FNYEAQ come from the germline V gene. Unmatched junction bases numbered 4, after V lost 5 bases and J lost 3 bases. CDR3 sequence (DNA): TGTGCCAGCAGCCCAGGCGGGAGTGGGGCCAACGTCCTGACTTTC. It is translated as CASSPGGSGANVLTF.

The sample holds one count of this clone. This rearrangement joins TRBV11-3 to TRBJ1-1; D is undetermined. The CDR3 is made up of 14 amino acids. CDR1 SGHNT and CDR2 YENEEA come from the germline V gene. Trimming stripped 5 bases from V and 0 bases from J, with 10 bases between. CDR3 sequence reads: CASSNLIMNTEAFF. CDR3 in DNA: TGTGCCAGCAGCAACTTAATCATGAACACTGAAGCTTTCTTT.

The V and J genes are TRBV27 and TRBJ2-3; 9 bases align to TRBD2. The CDR3 length is 17 residues. Germline CDR1 MNHEY, CDR2 SMNVEV (reference sequence). V dropped 7 bases and J dropped 2; count of bases not matched to a gene: 13. As DNA, the CDR3 is TGTGCCAGCACCACTTCTGGACTAGCGCACCTCACAGATACGCAGTATTTT. Translating gives CASTTSGLAHLTDTQYF.

This chain links TRBV10-1 with TRBJ2-7, with 8 positions matching TRBD2. V shed 5 bases and J 3 bases; nucleotides not matched to a gene: 9. This CDR3 has 15 amino acids. Germline V gene data show CDR1 as WNHNN and CDR2 as SYGVQD (reference sequence). CDR3 region: CASSSPSGPNYEQYF. The CDR3 DNA is TGCGCCAGCAGTTCCCCTAGCGGGCCAAACTACGAGCAGTACTTC.

The chain joins TRBV11-2 to TRBJ2-2; 15 bases match TRBD2. Germline V lookup: CDR1 SGHAT, CDR2 FQNNGV. The CDR3 loop spans 17 amino acids. V trimming: 5 bases; J trimming: 5 bases; junction bases outside the gene matches: 6. The CDR3 nucleotides read TGTGCCAGCAGCCCCCCGGGACTAGCGGGAGGTACCGGGGAGCTGTTTTTT. Its protein product is CASSPPGLAGGTGELFF.

This rearrangement joins TRBV5-4 to TRBJ2-7; 10 bases are a match to TRBD1. This CDR3 is built from 14 residues. Germline V gene sequence: CDR1 SGHNT, CDR2 YYREEE (reference sequence). With V trimmed by 2 bases and J by 5 bases, 4 bases remained unmatched. Here the CDR3 DNA reads TGTGCCAGCAGCTTTCGGGACAGGGGCCACGAGCAGTACTTC. It translates to CASSFRDRGHEQYF.

This rearrangement joins TRBV5-6 to TRBJ2-1; D is undetermined. Germline V gives CDR1 SGHDT, CDR2 YYEEEE. Deletions cut 5 bases from V and 3 bases from J, with 15 bases between. The CDR3 totals 15 residues. The CDR3 nucleotides are TGTGCCAGCAGTTCCTACACGCTATTCTACAATGAGCAGTTCTTC. Amino acid sequence: CASSSYTLFYNEQFF.

This rearrangement joins TRBV5-4 to TRBJ1-4, with 7 positions matching TRBD1. The J segment lost 7 bases and the V segment lost 4 bases, leaving 4 bases of the junction unmatched. Germline CDR1 and CDR2: SGHNT and YYREEE (reference sequence). The CDR3 sequence is 13 residues long. The CDR3 DNA follows: TGTGCCAGCAGCCCTCAGGGGGGTGAAAAACTGTTTTTT. As protein: CASSPQGGEKLFF.

The rearrangement links TRBV4-1 to TRBJ1-1, with D possibly being TRBD1 (6 bases). Trimming removed 2 bases from V and 7 bases from J, with 20 bases in between. There are 16 residues in the CDR3. Germline V gene data show CDR1 as MGHRA and CDR2 as YSYEKL. CDR3 sequence reads: CASSQPLTGARNEAFF. The CDR3 nucleotides read TGCGCCAGCAGCCAACCTCTCACGGGGGCGAGGAATGAAGCTTTCTTT.

The rearrangement uses TRBV5-1 and TRBJ1-3; D is ambiguous. This CDR3 is 15 amino acids long. Germline CDR1 reads SGHRS; CDR2 reads YFSETQ. The V and J ends lost 4 bases and 4 bases respectively, with 15 bases between them. CDR3 amino acids: CASSPDPGSGNTIYF. The CDR3 DNA follows: TGCGCCAGCAGCCCGGACCCGGGGTCGGGAAACACCATATATTTT.

V and J are TRBV2 and TRBJ1-1; no clear D. Germline assignment: CDR1 SNHLY and CDR2 FYNNEI. The V end lost 4 bases, the J end lost 6 bases, and 9 bases lay between the germline ends. This CDR3 has 12 amino acids. CDR3 amino acids: CASSVGLAEAFF. The CDR3 DNA is TGTGCCAGCAGTGTGGGGTTGGCTGAAGCTTTCTTT.

The chain joins TRBV9 to TRBJ2-3, with TRBD2 matching 12 bases. Looked up from germline, CDR1 is SGDLS and CDR2 is YYNGEE. This CDR3 region has 16 residues. Losses at the gene ends were 4 bases for V and 2 bases for J; bases not matched to a gene: 5. CDR3 bases: TGTGCCAGCAGCCCCCGACTAGCGGGAGTCACAGATACGCAGTATTTT. Translation: CASSPRLAGVTDTQYF.

The chain's CDR3 is CASRSTSGSPGNEQFF. In DNA form, the CDR3 reads TGCGCCAGCAGGTCGACTAGCGGGAGCCCGGGGAATGAGCAGTTCTTC. The chain couples TRBV5-1 to TRBJ2-1; TRBD2 agrees at 12 bases. J was trimmed by 7 bases and V by 5 bases; bases with no gene match: 10. This CDR3 has 16 amino acids. Germline CDR1 is SGHRS and CDR2 is YFSETQ.

On this clone: Mismatch with germline at one junction end may stem from a read error. The CDR3 loop reads CASSDSPSSPGELFF. In DNA form, the CDR3 reads TGTGCCAGCAGTGACTCCCCTAGCTCCCCCGGGGAGCTGTTTTTT. V usage is TRBV6-6 and J usage is TRBJ2-2; TRBD2 might be the D (5 bases). From germline, CDR1 is MNHNY and CDR2 SVGAGI (reference sequence). This CDR3 has 15 amino acids.

The rearrangement uses TRBV27 and TRBJ2-1; D not resolved. This CDR3 is 12 amino acids long. V was pared by 3 bases and J by 10 bases, with 10 bases between. CDR1 MNHEY and CDR2 SMNVEV come from the germline V gene (reference sequence). The CDR3 nucleotides are TGTGCCAGCAGTTTCTACGGCAGAGAGCAGTTCTTC. Residues: CASSFYGREQFF.